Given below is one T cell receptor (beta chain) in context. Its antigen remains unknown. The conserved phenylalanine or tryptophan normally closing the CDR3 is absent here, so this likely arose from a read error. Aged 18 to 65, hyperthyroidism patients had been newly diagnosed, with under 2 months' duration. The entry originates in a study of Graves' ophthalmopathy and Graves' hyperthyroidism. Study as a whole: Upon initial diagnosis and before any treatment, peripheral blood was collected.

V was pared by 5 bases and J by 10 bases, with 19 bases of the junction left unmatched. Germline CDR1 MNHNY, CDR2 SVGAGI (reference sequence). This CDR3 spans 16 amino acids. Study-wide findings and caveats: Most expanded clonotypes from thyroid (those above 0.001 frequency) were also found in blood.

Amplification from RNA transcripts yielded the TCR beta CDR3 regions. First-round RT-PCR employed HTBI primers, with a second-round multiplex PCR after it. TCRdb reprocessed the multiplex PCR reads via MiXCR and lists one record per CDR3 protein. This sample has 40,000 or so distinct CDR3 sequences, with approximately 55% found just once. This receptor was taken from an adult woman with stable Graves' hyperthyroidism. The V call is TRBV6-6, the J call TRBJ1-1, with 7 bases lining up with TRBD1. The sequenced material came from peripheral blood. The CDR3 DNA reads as TGTGCCAGCAGTGAGTCAGTAGTTAAGGGGGCGGCGGCAGCTTTCATT. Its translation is CASSESVVKGAAAAFI.